The rows below give T cell receptor beta chains drawn from one sample of a study of blood T cell repertoires in COVID-19. Measured with immunoSEQ multiplex PCR; TCRdb has only the in-frame clones, and not every one. The sample has roughly 110,000 clones; around nine tenths are singletons. The sample was peripheral blood. The receptors were gathered from a woman younger than 45 with acute or convalescent COVID-19. Each CDR3 is given with its conserved first and last residue. A D gene is named only where the DNA matches it firmly. Not every row has a clone size; where given, it reads once, few, many or a size class.

length: 14
D: TRBD1
size: NA
V: TRBV6-5
J: TRBJ1-6
CDR3: CASSLGTGISPLHF
DNA: TGTGCCAGCAGTCTAGGGACAGGGATCTCACCCCTCCACTTT

length: 14
D: TRBD1
size: NA
V: TRBV27
J: TRBJ2-7
CDR3: CASSRGQGIYEQYF
DNA: TGTGCCAGCAGCCGAGGACAGGGGATTTACGAGCAGTACTTC

length: 13
D: TRBD1
size: NA
V: TRBV19
J: TRBJ1-2
CDR3: CASSRDRELGYTF
DNA: TGTGCCAGTAGTCGGGACAGGGAGCTTGGCTACACCTTC

length: 14
D: NA
size: NA
V: TRBV6-2/TRBV6-3
J: TRBJ1-1
CDR3: CASSQGLRNTEAFF
DNA: TGTGCCAGCAGCCAGGGACTCAGGAACACTGAAGCTTTCTTT

length: 17
D: TRBD1
size: NA
V: TRBV6-2/TRBV6-3
J: TRBJ1-2
CDR3: CASSYHRGLMGNYGYTF
DNA: TGTGCCAGCAGTTACCACAGGGGATTGATGGGTAACTATGGCTACACCTTC

length: 16
D: NA
size: NA
V: TRBV27
J: TRBJ2-1
CDR3: CASSLGLAFLLDEQFF
DNA: TGTGCCAGCAGTTTGGGTCTAGCTTTTCTTCTGGATGAGCAGTTCTTC

length: 15
D: NA
size: few
V: TRBV11-2
J: TRBJ2-5
CDR3: CASSPTQGRRETQYF
DNA: TGTGCCAGCAGCCCGACCCAAGGGAGAAGAGAGACCCAGTACTTC

length: 15
D: NA
size: NA
V: TRBV4-1
J: TRBJ1-2
CDR3: CASSQERVLNYGYTF
DNA: TGCGCCAGCAGCCAAGAGCGGGTCCTTAACTATGGCTACACCTTC

length: 11
D: NA
size: NA
V: TRBV18
J: TRBJ2-2
CDR3: CASSRTGELFF
DNA: TGTGCCAGCTCCCGGACCGGGGAGCTGTTTTTT

length: 12
D: NA
size: NA
V: TRBV6-5
J: TRBJ2-1
CDR3: CASSTRSNEQFF
DNA: TGTGCCAGCAGTACTAGGTCCAATGAGCAGTTCTTC

length: 14
D: TRBD1
size: once
V: TRBV5-4
J: TRBJ1-1
CDR3: CASSLGQGGTEAFF
DNA: TGTGCCAGCAGCTTGGGACAGGGCGGCACTGAAGCTTTCTTT

length: 14
D: TRBD1
size: once
V: TRBV6-5
J: TRBJ1-6
CDR3: CAGQAPFDNSPLHF
DNA: TGTGCCGGACAGGCGCCGTTTGATAATTCACCCCTCCACTTT

length: 15
D: NA
size: NA
V: TRBV9
J: TRBJ1-3
CDR3: CASSETDSSGNTIYF
DNA: TGTGCCAGCAGCGAGACGGACAGCTCTGGAAACACCATATATTTT

length: 13
D: NA
size: NA
V: TRBV15
J: TRBJ1-2
CDR3: CATSRSTGGGYTF
DNA: TGTGCCACCAGCAGATCGACAGGCGGTGGCTACACCTTC

length: 13
D: NA
size: NA
V: TRBV5-1
J: TRBJ2-1
CDR3: CASCISGYNEQFF
DNA: TGCGCCAGCTGTATTAGCGGCTACAATGAGCAGTTCTTC

length: 21
D: TRBD1
size: NA
V: TRBV7-8
J: TRBJ2-3
CDR3: CASSLFGARPPGQGPSDTQYF
DNA: TGTGCCAGCAGCCTCTTCGGGGCTCGGCCTCCGGGACAGGGTCCATCAGATACGCAGTATTTT

length: 16
D: NA
size: NA
V: TRBV5-1
J: TRBJ1-4
CDR3: CASSSRTGWVNEKLFF
DNA: TGCGCCAGCAGTTCCAGAACAGGGTGGGTTAATGAAAAACTGTTTTTT

length: 15
D: TRBD1
size: NA
V: TRBV4-1
J: TRBJ2-7
CDR3: CASSQVEGRGYEQYF
DNA: TGCGCCAGCAGCCAAGTCGAGGGCAGGGGGTACGAGCAGTACTTC

length: 14
D: NA
size: NA
V: TRBV5-5
J: TRBJ1-5
CDR3: CASSLNRAGQPQHF
DNA: TGTGCCAGCAGCTTGAACAGGGCCGGCCAGCCCCAGCATTTT

length: 14
D: NA
size: NA
V: TRBV7-2
J: TRBJ2-7
CDR3: CASSLAEVVHEQYF
DNA: TGTGCCAGCAGCTTAGCGGAGGTGGTCCACGAGCAGTACTTC

length: 16
D: NA
size: NA
V: TRBV5-1
J: TRBJ1-6
CDR3: CASSLDRPDYGSPLHF
DNA: TGCGCCAGCAGCTTGGATCGCCCCGACTACGGTTCACCCCTCCACTTT

length: 12
D: TRBD1
size: once
V: TRBV27
J: TRBJ2-7
CDR3: CASSETGVEQYF
DNA: TGTGCCAGCAGTGAGACAGGGGTCGAGCAGTACTTC

length: 16
D: TRBD1
size: NA
V: TRBV29-1
J: TRBJ2-7
CDR3: CSVDSVVGTGTYEQYF
DNA: TGCAGCGTTGATAGTGTGGTTGGGACAGGGACCTACGAGCAGTACTTC

length: 15
D: TRBD1
size: NA
V: TRBV28
J: TRBJ1-5
CDR3: CASSFIQGNFQPQHF
DNA: TGTGCCAGCAGTTTTATACAGGGGAATTTTCAGCCCCAGCATTTT

length: 13
D: NA
size: NA
V: TRBV7-7
J: TRBJ2-1
CDR3: CASSTSPKAEQFF
DNA: TGTGCCAGCAGCACTAGCCCCAAGGCGGAGCAGTTCTTC

length: 20
D: TRBD2
size: NA
V: TRBV5-1
J: TRBJ2-1
CDR3: CASSLVRASGGTSSYNEQFF
DNA: TGCGCCAGCAGCTTGGTCCGGGCTAGCGGGGGGACGAGCTCCTACAATGAGCAGTTCTTC

length: 14
D: NA
size: NA
V: TRBV5-1
J: TRBJ2-7
CDR3: CASSLGLDLYEQYF
DNA: TGCGCCAGCAGCTTGGGTCTGGACTTGTACGAGCAGTACTTC

length: 13
D: NA
size: once
V: TRBV6-4
J: TRBJ1-5
CDR3: CASSTDSNQPQHF
DNA: TGTGCCAGCAGTACTGATAGCAATCAGCCCCAGCATTTT

length: 14
D: NA
size: NA
V: TRBV15
J: TRBJ1-1
CDR3: CATSREIGGAEAFF
DNA: TGTGCCACCAGCAGAGAAATTGGGGGGGCTGAAGCTTTCTTT

length: 16
D: NA
size: NA
V: TRBV19
J: TRBJ2-3
CDR3: CASNPRLADRTDTQYF
DNA: TGTGCCAGTAATCCGAGATTAGCAGATCGCACAGATACGCAGTATTTT

length: 15
D: TRBD1
size: NA
V: TRBV7-9
J: TRBJ2-7
CDR3: CASSSRQGSVYEQYF
DNA: TGTGCCAGCAGCTCCCGACAGGGGTCCGTCTACGAGCAGTACTTC

length: 12
D: NA
size: few
V: TRBV12-3/TRBV12-4
J: TRBJ2-7
CDR3: CASSLAANEQYF
DNA: TGTGCCAGCAGTTTAGCGGCCAACGAGCAGTACTTC